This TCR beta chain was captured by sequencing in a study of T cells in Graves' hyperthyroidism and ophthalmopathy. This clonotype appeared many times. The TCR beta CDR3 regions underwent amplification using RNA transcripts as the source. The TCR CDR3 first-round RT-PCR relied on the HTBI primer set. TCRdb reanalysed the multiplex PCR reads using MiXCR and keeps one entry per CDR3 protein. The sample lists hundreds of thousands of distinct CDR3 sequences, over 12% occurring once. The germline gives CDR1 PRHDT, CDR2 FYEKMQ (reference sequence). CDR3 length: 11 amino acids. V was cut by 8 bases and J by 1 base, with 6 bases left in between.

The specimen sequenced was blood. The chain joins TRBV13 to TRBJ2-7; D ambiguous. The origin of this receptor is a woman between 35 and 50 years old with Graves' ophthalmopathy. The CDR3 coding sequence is TGTGCCAGCGGGATATCCTACGAGCAGTACTTC. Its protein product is CASGISYEQYF.